This is a list of T cell receptor beta chains from one sample in a study of T cell responses to AZD1222 COVID-19 vaccine. Using immunoSEQ multiplex PCR, the repertoire was profiled, and TCRdb retains in-frame clones only, with some absent. The sample lists some 90,000 clones, approximately 91% occurring once. Sequenced material: peripheral blood, taken on day 0 of AZD1222 vaccination. The receptor source for this set is an adult in good health. The CDR3 runs from the conserved cysteine through the conserved F or W. Each record gives: J gene, clone size, V gene, D gene, CDR3 DNA, CDR3 protein. D genes are given only for firm matches. Only some rows state a clone size, as once, few, many or a class for expanded clones.

TRBJ2-1	.	TRBV5-8	.	TGTGCCAGCAGCTTGGAAGGGAGCTCCTACAATGAGCAGTTCTTC	CASSLEGSSYNEQFF
TRBJ2-7	.	TRBV6-5	TRBD1	TGTGCCAGCAGGGACAGGGCATCGGCCGAGCAGTACTTC	CASRDRASAEQYF
TRBJ2-6	.	TRBV18	.	TGTGCCAGCTCACCCCAGAGCTCTGGGGCCAACGTCCTGACTTTC	CASSPQSSGANVLTF
TRBJ2-7	.	TRBV5-6	.	TGTGCCAGCAACAAGCTGGGAGAGATCTACGAGCAGTACTTC	CASNKLGEIYEQYF
TRBJ1-1	.	TRBV29-1	.	TGCAGCGTACAGGGAGAGGGTGAAGCTTTCTTT	CSVQGEGEAFF
TRBJ1-4	.	TRBV6-5	.	TGTGCCAGCAGTTACGATGGCCATGAAAAACTGTTTTTT	CASSYDGHEKLFF
TRBJ2-1	few	TRBV5-1	.	TGCGCCAGCAGCCCCTCGGCCGGAGCCTACAATGAGCAGTTCTTC	CASSPSAGAYNEQFF
TRBJ2-5	.	TRBV12-2	.	TGTGCAAGTCGCCGGGACAGACAAGAGACCCAGTACTTC	CASRRDRQETQYF
TRBJ2-7	.	TRBV24-1	TRBD1	TGTGCCACCAGTGACCCGGGACAGGGGGCGAACGAGCAGTACTTC	CATSDPGQGANEQYF
TRBJ2-5	.	TRBV5-4	.	TGTGCCAGCAGCTTCGTCCAGGCCGAAGAGACCCAGTACTTC	CASSFVQAEETQYF
TRBJ2-7	.	TRBV6-6	.	TGTGCCAGCCAAAGGAGCTACGAGCAGTACTTC	CASQRSYEQYF
TRBJ2-3	.	TRBV28	TRBD2	TGTGCCAGCCCGCCTAGCGGGAGAGCCACAGATACGCAGTATTTT	CASPPSGRATDTQYF
TRBJ2-4	.	TRBV6-2/TRBV6-3	TRBD2	TGTGCCAGCAGTGGGGGGGACGCCGGAGCCAAAAACATTCAGTACTTC	CASSGGDAGAKNIQYF
TRBJ2-5	.	TRBV10-3	.	TGTGCCATCAGTGAGTCACAGCCTCAAGAGACCCAGTACTTC	CAISESQPQETQYF
TRBJ1-2	few	TRBV2	.	TGTGCCAGCAGTGAAATCCAGGGGCTAGGGTATGGCTACACCTTC	CASSEIQGLGYGYTF
TRBJ1-4	.	TRBV5-3	.	TGTGCCAGAAGCTTGCCTTTCGAGACCAAGAGTGAAAAACTGTTTTTT	CARSLPFETKSEKLFF
TRBJ2-2	few	TRBV14	TRBD2	TGTGCCAGCAGCCACCTAGCGGGAGGGGTCACCGGGGAGCTGTTTTTT	CASSHLAGGVTGELFF
TRBJ1-1	once	TRBV11-3	.	TGTGCCAGCAGCTTAGACGGGACCACAGGCACTGAAGCTTTCTTT	CASSLDGTTGTEAFF
TRBJ2-7	.	TRBV5-4	.	TGTGCCAGCAGCTTGGACGGAGCCTACGAGCAGTACTTC	CASSLDGAYEQYF
TRBJ2-1	.	TRBV7-6	TRBD2	TGTGCCAGCAGCTCTCCGCTAGCGGGAGATAATGAGCAGTTCTTC	CASSSPLAGDNEQFF
TRBJ2-1	.	TRBV7-9	TRBD1	TGTGCCAGCAGCGCTCCGGGACAGGGGTTAGGCTATGAGCAGTTCTTC	CASSAPGQGLGYEQFF
TRBJ1-1	.	TRBV5-4	.	TGTGCCAGCAGCACCGACAGTCATACTGAAGCTTTCTTT	CASSTDSHTEAFF
TRBJ1-2	.	TRBV15	.	TGTGCCACCAGCAGAGAAGGCCAGGGCTTAGGCTACACCTTC	CATSREGQGLGYTF
TRBJ1-2	.	TRBV9	.	TGTGCCAGCAGCGTAAAGCTCGTGGGGGGCTACACCTTC	CASSVKLVGGYTF
TRBJ2-7	.	TRBV6-6	.	TGTGCCAGCACCGTAAACACAGGCTCCTACGAGCAGTACTTC	CASTVNTGSYEQYF
TRBJ2-1	.	TRBV7-9	.	TGTGCCAGCAGCTTAGCCGGGACGGGTGTCGGCATGGGGAATGAGCAGTTCTTC	CASSLAGTGVGMGNEQFF
TRBJ2-5	.	TRBV13	.	TGTGCCAGCAGCTTAACAGGGTTGCGGGAGACCCAGTACTTC	CASSLTGLRETQYF
TRBJ2-7	.	TRBV3-1/TRBV3-2	.	TGTGCCAGCAGCCAACTAGCGTCGAGCTCCTACGAGCAGTACTTC	CASSQLASSSYEQYF
TRBJ1-6	.	TRBV3-1/TRBV3-2	.	TGTGCCAGCAGCCAAGATTTTGGCACCCAGGGGAGGTCACCCCTCCACTTT	CASSQDFGTQGRSPLHF
TRBJ2-5	.	TRBV5-1	TRBD2	TGCGCCAGCAGCTTGGCCCTAGCGGGAGGGTCAAAGACCCAGTACTTC	CASSLALAGGSKTQYF
TRBJ1-1	.	TRBV5-4	.	TGTGCCAGCAGACCCACAGTTCAGGACACTGAAGCTTTCTTT	CASRPTVQDTEAFF
TRBJ1-1	once	TRBV27	TRBD1	TGTGCCAGCAGCAGGGGACAGGGGTGGAACACTGAAGCTTTCTTT	CASSRGQGWNTEAFF
TRBJ1-2	.	TRBV3-1/TRBV3-2	.	TGTGCCAGCAGCCAAGAAGGCGGGGAGTATGGCTACACCTTC	CASSQEGGEYGYTF
TRBJ1-1	.	TRBV3-1/TRBV3-2	.	TGTGCCAGCAGCCACCGGGAGGCTGAAGCTTTCTTT	CASSHREAEAFF
TRBJ2-3	.	TRBV19	.	TGTGCCAGTAGCGTTGGGAGCGCAGATACGCAGTATTTT	CASSVGSADTQYF
TRBJ1-4	.	TRBV5-1	.	TGCGCCAGCAGCTCGCAAGGGGCAACTAATGAAAAACTGTTTTTT	CASSSQGATNEKLFF
TRBJ2-1	.	TRBV11-2	.	TGTGCCAGCAGCTTAGCCTCTCTGTCTTGGGCTGAACGAGACAATGAGCAGTTCTTC	CASSLASLSWAERDNEQFF